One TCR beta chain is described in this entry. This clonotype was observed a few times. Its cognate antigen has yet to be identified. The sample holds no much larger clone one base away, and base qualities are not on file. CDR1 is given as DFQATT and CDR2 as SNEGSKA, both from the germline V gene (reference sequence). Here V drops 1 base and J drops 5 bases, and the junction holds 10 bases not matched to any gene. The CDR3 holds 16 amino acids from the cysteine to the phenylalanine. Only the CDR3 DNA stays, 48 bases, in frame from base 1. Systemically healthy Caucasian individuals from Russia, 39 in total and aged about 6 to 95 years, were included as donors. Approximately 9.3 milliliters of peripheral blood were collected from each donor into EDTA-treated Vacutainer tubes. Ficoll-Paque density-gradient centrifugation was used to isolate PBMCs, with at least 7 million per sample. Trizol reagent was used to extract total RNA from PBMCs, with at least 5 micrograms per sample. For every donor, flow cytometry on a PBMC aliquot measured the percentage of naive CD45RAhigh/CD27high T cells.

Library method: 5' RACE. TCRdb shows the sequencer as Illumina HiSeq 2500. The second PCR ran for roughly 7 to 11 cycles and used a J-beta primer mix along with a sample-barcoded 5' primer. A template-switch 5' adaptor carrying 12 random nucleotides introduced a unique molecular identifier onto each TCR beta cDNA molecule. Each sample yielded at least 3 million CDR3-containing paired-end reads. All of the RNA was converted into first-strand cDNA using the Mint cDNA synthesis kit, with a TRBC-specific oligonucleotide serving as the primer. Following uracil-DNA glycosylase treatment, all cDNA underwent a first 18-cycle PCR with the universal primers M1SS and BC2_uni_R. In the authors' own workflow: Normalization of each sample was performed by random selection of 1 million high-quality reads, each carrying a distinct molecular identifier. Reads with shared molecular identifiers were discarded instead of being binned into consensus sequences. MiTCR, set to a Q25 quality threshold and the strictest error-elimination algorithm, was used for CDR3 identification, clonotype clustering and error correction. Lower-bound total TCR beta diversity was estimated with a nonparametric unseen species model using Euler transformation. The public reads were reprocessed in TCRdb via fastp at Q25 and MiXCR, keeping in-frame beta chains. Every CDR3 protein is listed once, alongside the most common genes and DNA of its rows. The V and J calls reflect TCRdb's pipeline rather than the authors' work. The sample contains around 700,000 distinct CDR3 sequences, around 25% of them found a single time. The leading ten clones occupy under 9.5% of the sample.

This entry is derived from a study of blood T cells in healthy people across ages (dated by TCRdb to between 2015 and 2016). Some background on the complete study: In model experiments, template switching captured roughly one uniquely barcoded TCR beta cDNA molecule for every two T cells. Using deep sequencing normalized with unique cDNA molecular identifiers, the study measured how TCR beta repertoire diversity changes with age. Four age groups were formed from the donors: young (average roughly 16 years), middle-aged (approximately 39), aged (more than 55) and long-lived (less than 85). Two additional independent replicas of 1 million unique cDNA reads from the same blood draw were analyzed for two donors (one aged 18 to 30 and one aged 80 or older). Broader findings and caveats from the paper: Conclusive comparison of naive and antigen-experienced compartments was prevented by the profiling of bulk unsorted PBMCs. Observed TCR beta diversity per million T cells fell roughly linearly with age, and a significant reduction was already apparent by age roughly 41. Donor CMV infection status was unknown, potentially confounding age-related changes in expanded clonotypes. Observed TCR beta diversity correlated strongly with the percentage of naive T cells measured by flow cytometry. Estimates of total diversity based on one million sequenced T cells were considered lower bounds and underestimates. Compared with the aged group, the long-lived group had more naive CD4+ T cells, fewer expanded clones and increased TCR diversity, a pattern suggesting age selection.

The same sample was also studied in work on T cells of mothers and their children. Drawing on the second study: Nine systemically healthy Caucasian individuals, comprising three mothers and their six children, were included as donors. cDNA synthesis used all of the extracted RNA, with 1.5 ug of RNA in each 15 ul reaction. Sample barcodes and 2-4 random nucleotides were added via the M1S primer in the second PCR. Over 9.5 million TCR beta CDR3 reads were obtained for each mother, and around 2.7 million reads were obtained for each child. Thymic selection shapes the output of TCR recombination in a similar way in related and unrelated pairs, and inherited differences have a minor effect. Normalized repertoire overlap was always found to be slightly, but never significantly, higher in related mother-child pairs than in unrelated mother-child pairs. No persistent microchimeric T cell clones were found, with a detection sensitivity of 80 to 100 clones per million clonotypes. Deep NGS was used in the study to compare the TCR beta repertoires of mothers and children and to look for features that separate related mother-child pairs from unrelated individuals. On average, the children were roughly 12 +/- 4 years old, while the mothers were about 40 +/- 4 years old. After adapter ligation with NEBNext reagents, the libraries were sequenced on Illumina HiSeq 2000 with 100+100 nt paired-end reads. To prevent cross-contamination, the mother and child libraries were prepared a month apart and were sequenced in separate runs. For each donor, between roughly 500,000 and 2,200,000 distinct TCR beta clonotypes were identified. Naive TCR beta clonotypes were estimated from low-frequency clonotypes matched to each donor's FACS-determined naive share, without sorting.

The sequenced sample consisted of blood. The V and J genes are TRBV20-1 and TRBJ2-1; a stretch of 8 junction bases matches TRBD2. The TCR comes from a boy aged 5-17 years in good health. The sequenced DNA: TGCAGTGCTAGAGCACGGGGGGGGGCCCCCCACAATGAGCAGTTCTTC. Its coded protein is CSARARGGAPHNEQFF.